The 17 T cell receptor beta chains presented below share a single source sample, sequenced in a study of shared clonotypes between healthy human individuals. Libraries were prepared by immunoSEQ multiplex PCR; TCRdb keeps only in-frame clonotypes and omits some of them. The sample yields about 2.3 million clones, roughly 92% seen once. Sequenced: naive CD4+ T cells from PBMCs. The subset denotes: CD45RA+ positively selected. The source is a man younger than 30 in good health. Some clones in this sample may be carry-over from other donors' samples.

This clone was seen a few times. This chain uses TRBV28 with TRBJ1-2; D not certain. Trimming took 5 bases from V and 6 from J, leaving 16 bases between them. Germline CDR1 is MDHEN and CDR2 is SYDVKM. The CDR3 contains 14 residues. DNA of the CDR3: TGTGCCAGCAGTGATGCGCCGTCCAGCCATGGCTACACCTTC. Translating it yields CASSDAPSSHGYTF.

Details on this clone: Germline is not matched at one junction end, which may reflect a read error. V and J are TRBV5-1 and TRBJ1-2; D might be TRBD1 (6 bases). The germline gives CDR1 SGHRS, CDR2 YFSETQ. This CDR3 is built from 16 residues. CDR3 in amino acids: CASSLGRTALNYGYTF. The CDR3 nucleotides read TGCGCCAGCAGTTTGGGGAGGACAGCGCTAAACTATGGCTACACCTTC.

This clone was seen more than once but under ten times. V usage is TRBV9 and J usage is TRBJ1-5; 7 bases match TRBD1. Trimming cost V 4 bases and J 7 bases; bases outside gene matches: 17. Per the germline V gene, CDR1 is SGDLS and CDR2 is YYNGEE. The CDR3 loop spans 17 amino acids. The CDR3 reads CASSTRTVTGVGQPQHF. As DNA, the CDR3 is TGTGCCAGCAGCACCCGAACCGTAACAGGGGTAGGGCAGCCCCAGCATTTT.

The J gene is TRBJ1-3, the V gene TRBV7-6; D gene ambiguous. Between the trimmed V and J ends, which lost 4 bases and 1 base, there was a span of 8 bases. The CDR3 has 14 amino acids. The V gene's germline CDR1 is SGHVS and CDR2 FNYEAQ. The CDR3 here is CASSSGPSGNTIYF. The DNA of the CDR3 is TGTGCCAGCAGCTCCGGGCCTTCTGGAAACACCATATATTTT. The entire variable domain, with the rest obtained from reference TRBV7-6 and TRBJ1-3, is as follows: GAGVSQSPRYKVTKRGQDVALRCDPISGHVSLYWYRQALGQGPEFLTYFNYEAQQDKSGLPNDRFSAERPEGSISTLTIQRTEQRDSAMYRCASSSGPSGNTIYFGEGSWLTVV.

The rearrangement links TRBV27 to TRBJ2-1; D is tentatively TRBD1 or TRBD2 (5 bases each). The germline V gene encodes CDR1 MNHEY and CDR2 SMNVEV (reference sequence). This CDR3 is 16 amino acids long. V dropped 6 bases and J dropped 6 bases, with 21 bases sitting between them. CDR3 region: CASRKKIMGTGNEQFF. In DNA form, the CDR3 reads TGTGCCAGCAGAAAAAAGATAATGGGGACGGGCAATGAGCAGTTCTTC.

The chain recombines TRBV6-5 with TRBJ2-3; no definite D call. Germline assignment: CDR1 MNHEY and CDR2 SVGAGI. The ends were cut back, 6 bases at V and 0 bases at J, with 13 bases in the middle. The CDR3 runs 15 residues. The CDR3 nucleotides read TGTGCCAGCAGGCGCGGCGGTACTAGCACAGATACGCAGTATTTT. Protein: CASRRGGTSTDTQYF.

The V gene is TRBV2, the J gene TRBJ1-1; a weak D match, TRBD1 (6 bases). The CDR3 totals 14 residues. Trimming took 6 bases from V and 1 from J, leaving 12 bases between them. Germline V gives CDR1 SNHLY, CDR2 FYNNEI. The CDR3 loop is CASREGGRNTEAFF. The CDR3 nucleotides are TGTGCCAGCAGGGAGGGGGGTCGGAACACTGAAGCTTTCTTT.

The chain is built from TRBV10-2 and TRBJ2-2, with 7 bases that match TRBD2. The CDR3 sequence is 14 residues long. Germline V CDR1 and CDR2: WSHSY, SAAADI. The V and J ends lost 5 bases and 1 base, in that order; junction bases with no gene match: 1. The DNA for the CDR3 is TGCGCCAGCAGTTCTAGCGGGAACACCGGGGAGCTGTTTTTT. This sequence encodes CASSSSGNTGELFF.

The rearrangement joins TRBV6-5 to TRBJ2-7; D is ambiguous. The V gene lost 6 bases and the J gene lost 0 bases, with 15 bases spanning the gap. CDR1 is MNHEY and CDR2 is SVGAGI in the germline V gene. The CDR3 is 15 residues long. DNA for the CDR3: TGTGCCAGCAGACCCACCGGGTCATCCTCCTACGAGCAGTACTTC. This gives the protein CASRPTGSSSYEQYF.

The rearrangement links TRBV12-2 to TRBJ2-7; TRBD2, the table's D call, lacks a check against the DNA. TRBV12-2 is classified as a pseudogene. The length of the CDR3 is 15 residues. The CDR3 DNA reads as TGTGCAAGTCGCCCAGCCGGGGGAAGGGGCCACGAGCAGTACTTC. This codes for CASRPAGGRGHEQYF.

CDR3 in amino acids: CASSLYGLNTEAFF. The CDR3 DNA is TGTGCCAGCAGTCTCTATGGTTTGAACACTGAAGCTTTCTTT. The V and J genes are TRBV2 and TRBJ1-1, with D uncertain. CDR1 is SNHLY, CDR2 FYNNEI, per germline. The CDR3 is made up of 14 amino acids. V lost 5 bases and J lost 0, with 10 bases in between.

A remark on this clone: The sample carries other DNA sequences with the same CDR3. This sequence joins TRBV7-3 and TRBJ2-3; 8 bases match TRBD1. Losses at the gene ends were 5 bases for V and 3 bases for J; bases not matched to a gene: 4. Per the germline V gene, CDR1 is SGHTA and CDR2 is FQGTGA. The CDR3 is 14 amino acids. The CDR3 DNA reads TGTGCCAGCAGCCTGGACAGGGCAACAGATACGCAGTATTTT. The encoded protein is CASSLDRATDTQYF. Combining the CDR3 with reference TRBV7-3 and TRBJ2-3 gives the whole variable domain GAGVSQTPSNKVTEKGKYVELRCDPISGHTALYWYRQSLGQGPEFLIYFQGTGAADDSGLPNDRFFAVRPEGSVSTLKIQRTERGDSAVYLCASSLDRATDTQYFGPGTRLTVL.

This chain uses TRBV7-2 with TRBJ2-5; D remains unclear. The CDR3 is made up of 11 amino acids. Germline V gene sequence: CDR1 SGHTA, CDR2 FQGNSA. V was cut by 7 bases and J by 5 bases, with 8 bases left in between. In DNA, the CDR3 is TGTGCCAGCACCTCTCGCGAGACCCAGTACTTC. This translates into CASTSRETQYF.

The J gene is TRBJ2-1, the V gene TRBV10-3; D is ambiguous. Germline V gene data show CDR1 as ENHRY and CDR2 as SYGVKD. The CDR3 is 15 residues long. V was cut by 10 bases and J by 4 bases, with 20 bases left in between. The CDR3: CASRPPESRYNEQFF. The CDR3 DNA reads as TGTGCCAGCAGGCCTCCAGAGTCTCGTTACAATGAGCAGTTCTTC.

V usage is TRBV5-4 and J usage is TRBJ2-3; D gene uncertain. V was cut by 0 bases and J by 0 bases, with 11 bases left in between. The CDR3 is made up of 16 amino acids. Germline assignment: CDR1 SGHNT and CDR2 YYREEE (reference sequence). Here the CDR3 reads CASSLAHATSTDTQYF. The CDR3 DNA follows: TGTGCCAGCAGCTTGGCTCATGCGACTAGCACAGATACGCAGTATTTT.

The chain combines TRBV7-6 with TRBJ2-5; weak D call: TRBD1 (5 bases). V was pared by 5 bases and J by 1 base, with 11 bases between. CDR3 length: 14 residues. CDR1 is SGHVS, CDR2 FNYEAQ, per germline. CDR3 DNA sequence: TGTGCCAGCAGCCGCACAGGTCCCCAAGAGACCCAGTACTTC. Translating it yields CASSRTGPQETQYF.

This clone was seen only once. An end of the junction does not agree with germline; a read error may underlie this. The rearrangement uses TRBV7-9 and TRBJ2-7; possible D gene TRBD2, 5 bases. This CDR3 comprises 11 residues. From germline, CDR1 is SEHNR and CDR2 FQNEAQ (reference sequence). In DNA form, the CDR3 reads TGTGCCAGCAGCTTAGAGAGGGAACCCCATTTC. It is translated as CASSLEREPHF.